Listed here are 20 T cell receptor beta chains from one sample, sequenced in a study of CD8 T cells in ankylosing spondylitis. These receptors' targets are unknown. Via MiXCR, TCRdb re-called the 5' RACE reads, giving one row per CDR3 protein. The sample lists approximately 540,000 distinct CDR3 sequences, over 9.5% occurring once. Findings of the study overall: One TCR beta motif, made up of about 8 highly homologous variants, appeared characteristic of ankylosing spondylitis blood.

The material sequenced was blood, either unsorted or a sorted T cell fraction (not recorded which). These TCRs come from a male donor with ankylosing spondylitis.

The V gene is TRBV29-1, the J gene TRBJ2-7, with TRBD1 matching over 9 bases. V was pared by 6 bases and J by 5 bases, with 11 bases of the junction left unmatched. CDR1 is SQVTM, CDR2 ANQGSEA, per germline. This CDR3 spans 14 amino acids. The DNA for the CDR3 is TGCAGCGTCCGAACGGGACAGGGAGTACACGAGCAGTACTTC. Translating it yields CSVRTGQGVHEQYF.

A few counts support this clonotype. The chain employs TRBV20-1 and TRBJ2-4, with D uncertain. Germline V lookup: CDR1 DFQATT, CDR2 SNEGSKA (reference sequence). Deletions cut 5 bases from V and 8 bases from J, with 7 bases between. The CDR3 spans 10 residues. Written as DNA, the CDR3 is TGCAGTGCTCGTCAGTACATTCAGTACTTC. Amino acids: CSARQYIQYF.

The chain is built from TRBV15 and TRBJ2-4, with D unresolved. Trimming cost V 4 bases and J 5 bases, with 12 bases left between them. The germline gives CDR1 LNHNV, CDR2 YYDKDF (reference sequence). The CDR3 has 14 amino acids. CDR3 coding DNA: TGTGCCACCAGCACCGGACCTCCCGAAAACATTCAGTACTTC. This sequence encodes CATSTGPPENIQYF.

This clonotype showed up just a few times. The chain employs TRBV29-1 and TRBJ1-1; D perhaps matches TRBD1 (5 bases). The CDR3 spans 13 residues. V was cut by 3 bases and J by 1 base, with 9 bases left in between. Germline V CDR1 and CDR2: SQVTM, ANQGSEA. The CDR3 nucleotides read TGCAGCGTTGAGGAGGGACCGAACACTGAAGCTTTCTTT. Amino acid sequence: CSVEEGPNTEAFF.

V and J are TRBV5-6 and TRBJ1-4; tentatively, D is TRBD1 (6 bases). The ends were cut back, 2 bases at V and 5 bases at J, with 13 bases in the middle. Per germline, CDR1 SGHDT and CDR2 YYEEEE. CDR3 length equals 15 residues. CDR3 sequence reads: CASSLKQGRNEKLFF. CDR3 nucleotides: TGTGCCAGCAGCTTAAAACAGGGACGAAATGAAAAACTGTTTTTT.

This clonotype was counted at least ten times. CDR3 region: CASSFGQSSYNEQFF. CDR3 bases: TGTGCCAGCAGCTTCGGACAGAGCTCCTACAATGAGCAGTTCTTC. This chain uses TRBV11-2 with TRBJ2-1, with D maybe TRBD1 (6 bases). Germline assignment: CDR1 SGHAT and CDR2 FQNNGV. This CDR3 has 15 amino acids. The V gene lost 3 bases and the J gene lost 0 bases, with 9 bases spanning the gap.

This clonotype was observed at least ten times. V and J are TRBV6-2 or TRBV6-3 and TRBJ1-1; D is perhaps TRBD1 (6 bases). The germline gives CDR1 MNHEY, CDR2 SVGEGT. Trimming cost V 1 base and J 4 bases, with 7 bases left between them. The CDR3 is 13 residues long. The CDR3 region is CASSYYRATEAFF. In nucleotides, the CDR3 is TGTGCCAGCAGTTACTACAGGGCCACTGAAGCTTTCTTT.

This clonotype came up a few times. The chain recombines TRBV27 with TRBJ1-5; D remains unclear. V dropped 4 bases and J dropped 5 bases, with 12 bases sitting between them. The CDR3 length is 14 residues. Germline assignment: CDR1 MNHEY and CDR2 SMNVEV (reference sequence). Here the CDR3 reads CASSSSAEDQPQHF. CDR3 nucleotide sequence: TGTGCCAGCAGTTCCTCAGCTGAGGATCAGCCCCAGCATTTT.

This clonotype was recorded only once. This chain uses TRBV12-3 or TRBV12-4 with TRBJ1-5; tentatively, D is TRBD1 (6 bases). The ends were cut back, 4 bases at V and 2 bases at J, with 15 bases in the middle. This CDR3 spans 16 amino acids. The CDR3, as DNA: TGTGCCAGCAGTTCTGGGGGTCCAGGGGGCAATCAGCCCCAGCATTTT. This translates into CASSSGGPGGNQPQHF.

This clonotype appeared a few times. The chain carries TRBV20-1 and TRBJ2-2, with no clear D. The CDR3 runs 13 residues. V shed 8 bases and J shed 2 bases, with 12 bases lying between them. The germline gives CDR1 DFQATT, CDR2 SNEGSKA (reference sequence). This CDR3 reads CSSAPLNTGELFF. The CDR3 DNA reads TGCAGTAGCGCCCCTCTCAACACCGGGGAGCTGTTTTTT.

The chain links TRBV30 to TRBJ2-2; D is ambiguous. Germline CDR1 reads GTSNPN; CDR2 reads SVGIG (reference sequence). Deletions cut 3 bases from V and 7 bases from J, with 9 bases between. This CDR3 region has 12 residues. The CDR3 region is CAWRVRNGELFF. The CDR3 bases are TGTGCCTGGAGGGTCAGGAACGGGGAGCTGTTTTTT.

This clonotype was counted between two and nine times. This rearrangement joins TRBV20-1 to TRBJ2-3, with TRBD2 matching 10 bases. The germline CDR1 and CDR2 sequences are DFQATT and SNEGSKA (reference sequence). The CDR3 length is 13 residues. The junction had 8 bases not matched to a gene; V was cut back by 8 bases and J by 6 bases. The CDR3, as DNA: TGCAGTTCCCTAGCGGGAGCTGGGGATACGCAGTATTTT. Translating gives CSSLAGAGDTQYF.

V gene TRBV20-1 combines with J gene TRBJ1-1; tentatively, D is TRBD1 (5 bases). Germline loops: CDR1 DFQATT, CDR2 SNEGSKA (reference sequence). Trimming shortened V by 4 bases and J by 1 base, and 16 bases separated the two germline ends. This CDR3 is 15 amino acids long. Written as DNA, the CDR3 is TGCAGTGCTAAGAGGGCAGGGTCGGGGAACACTGAAGCTTTCTTT. Translated: CSAKRAGSGNTEAFF.

The gene calls are TRBV5-5 and TRBJ2-3, with 12 positions matching TRBD2. CDR3 length equals 17 residues. Trimming took 3 bases from V and 6 from J; bases not matched to a gene: 11. Germline CDR1 and CDR2: SGHKS and YYEKEE (reference sequence). In nucleotides, the CDR3 is TGTGCCAGCAGCTCGTCGGGGCTAGCGGGAGGGCGTGATACGCAGTATTTT. It codes for CASSSSGLAGGRDTQYF.

This clonotype has a handful of counts. The V call is TRBV30, the J call TRBJ2-1; the match to TRBD2 covers 12 bases. Germline V CDR1 and CDR2: GTSNPN, SVGIG (reference sequence). The CDR3 extends over 13 amino acids. J gave up 7 bases and V 8 bases, and 6 bases lay outside the gene matches. In DNA form, the CDR3 reads TGTGCCAGTACCGGGACTAGCGGGAATGAGCAGTTCTTC. Amino acid sequence: CASTGTSGNEQFF.

This clonotype was observed a handful of times. The chain links TRBV11-3 to TRBJ2-1; 13 positions agree with TRBD2. The CDR3 is made up of 15 amino acids. Trimming at V came to 5 bases and at J to 5 bases, leaving 3 bases not matched to a gene. Germline V lookup: CDR1 SGHNT, CDR2 YENEEA. This chain's CDR3 is CASSVGTSGNNEQFF. The CDR3 nucleotides are TGTGCCAGCAGCGTCGGGACTAGCGGGAACAATGAGCAGTTCTTC.

This clonotype came up many times. The chain recombines TRBV20-1 with TRBJ1-5; D perhaps matches TRBD1 (5 bases). There are 12 residues in the CDR3. V lost 7 bases, J lost 4 bases, and 11 bases lay in between. The germline V gene has CDR1 DFQATT and CDR2 SNEGSKA (reference sequence). This CDR3 is CSGGRGNQPQHF. The CDR3 DNA follows: TGCAGTGGAGGGAGGGGAAATCAGCCCCAGCATTTT.

This rearrangement joins TRBV12-3 or TRBV12-4 to TRBJ2-7; 13 positions agree with TRBD2. V was pared by 3 bases and J by 3 bases, with 2 bases of the junction left unmatched. This CDR3 has 15 residues. CDR3 bases: TGTGCCAGCAGTTTTGGGACTAGCGGGAACTACGAGCAGTACTTC. As protein: CASSFGTSGNYEQYF.

The table lists this clonotype with a few counts. V usage is TRBV14 and J usage is TRBJ2-5; D is unclear. The CDR3 covers 15 residues. V shed 2 bases and J shed 1 base, with 11 bases lying between them. Germline CDR1 reads SGHDN; CDR2 reads FVKESK. This CDR3 reads CASSQLGGAQETQYF. The CDR3 bases are TGTGCCAGCAGCCAATTGGGCGGAGCCCAAGAGACCCAGTACTTC.

The chain recombines TRBV20-1 with TRBJ1-1; D gene unclear. Germline CDR1 is DFQATT and CDR2 is SNEGSKA (reference sequence). Between the trimmed V and J ends, which lost 1 base and 7 bases, there was a span of 13 bases. The CDR3 is made up of 13 amino acids. The CDR3 DNA reads as TGCAGTGCTAGAGGACTGTTTGTCAGTGAAGCTTTCTTT. The encoded protein is CSARGLFVSEAFF.